What follows are 23 T cell receptor beta chains derived from one specimen sequenced in a study of human versus mouse CDR3 diversity and MHC coevolution (dated by TCRdb to 2016 to 2017). Library construction relied on the immunoSEQ multiplex PCR assay. TCRdb limited this immuneACCESS table to in-frame rearrangements with V and J called. A share of clones is missing; checked studies link under half to unresolved V genes, and the rest is unexplained. Across this sample there are 45,000 to 75,000 clones, with about 93% seen only once. The ten largest account for approximately 20% of the sample. Sequencing was done on a sample of naive CD4+ T cells from blood. Read against the paper, the sample's cell subset or site label means: CD45RO-negative CD62L-positive naive CD4 T cells. The receptors derive from a person in their 60s in good health.

The chain employs TRBV10-3 and TRBJ2-5, with a possible D match to TRBD1 (5 bases). Judging by the DNA end, TRBJ2-7 fits better; the J call may be wrong. This CDR3 contains 13 residues. From germline, CDR1 is ENHRY and CDR2 SYGVKD. CDR3 nucleotides: TGTGCCGCCCAGGGCGGAAGCTCCTACGAGCAGTACTTC. This codes for CAAQGGSSYEQYF.

J is TRBJ1-5 and V is TRBV19; D possibly corresponds to TRBD1 (6 bases). The CDR3 is 15 residues long. V was cut by 7 bases and J by 5 bases, with 18 bases left in between. The germline CDR1 and CDR2 sequences are LNHDA and SQIVND (reference sequence). In DNA, the CDR3 is TGTGCCAGTACCCATCAAGGGGGGGGCGATCAGCCCCAGCATTTT. This gives the protein CASTHQGGGDQPQHF.

CDR3 DNA: TGCGCCAGCAGCTTGGGCCTTAGCGGGAGGGTGAGCTCCTACGAGCAGTACTTC. This codes for CASSLGLSGRVSSYEQYF. This chain uses TRBV5-1 with TRBJ2-5, with 11 bases identical to TRBD2. Near its end, the DNA agrees better with TRBJ2-7, so the J call may be wrong. The CDR3 runs to 18 residues. Germline values: CDR1 SGHRS, CDR2 YFSETQ.

V is TRBV6-6 and J is TRBJ2-7, with TRBD2 as a possible D gene (5 bases). V was trimmed by 0 bases and J by 2 bases, leaving 8 bases between them. The germline gives CDR1 MNHNY, CDR2 SVGAGI (reference sequence). The CDR3 consists of 14 residues. CDR3 coding DNA: TGTGCCAGCAGTTACTCCGGGAATCCCTACGAGCAGTACTTC. Residues: CASSYSGNPYEQYF.

J is TRBJ2-5 and V is TRBV6-5; 8 positions agree with TRBD1. J was trimmed by 4 bases and V by 6 bases; bases with no gene match: 7. Per the germline V gene, CDR1 is MNHEY and CDR2 is SVGAGI. This CDR3 has 14 amino acids. The CDR3 here is CASSPQGAGETQYF. The CDR3 DNA is TGTGCCAGCAGCCCCCAGGGGGCAGGAGAGACCCAGTACTTC.

The CDR3 sequence is CASSFVAGGGELFF. In nucleotides, the CDR3 is TGTGCCAGCAGCTTTGTAGCGGGAGGTGGGGAGCTGTTTTTT. The chain carries TRBV7-2 and TRBJ2-2; 10 nucleotides line up with TRBD2. The junction had 3 bases not matched to a gene; V was cut back by 3 bases and J by 8 bases. The CDR3 sequence is 14 residues long. Germline assignment: CDR1 SGHTA and CDR2 FQGNSA.

The chain combines TRBV10-1 with TRBJ2-1; a weak D match, TRBD2 (6 bases). CDR3 length: 15 residues. Germline lookup yields CDR1 WNHNN and CDR2 SYGVQD (reference sequence). V gave up 0 bases and J gave up 7 bases, with 13 bases separating them. The CDR3 region is CASSESSGPKNEQFF. Here the CDR3 DNA reads TGCGCCAGCAGTGAGTCTAGCGGACCCAAGAATGAGCAGTTCTTC.

The CDR3 DNA sequence: TGCGCCAGCAGCGCCAACTACGAGCAGTACTTC. Amino acids: CASSANYEQYF. V and J are TRBV5-1 and TRBJ2-5; unclear D gene. The last part of the DNA fits TRBJ2-7 better; the J call may be wrong. Per germline, CDR1 SGHRS and CDR2 YFSETQ. CDR3 size: 11 residues.

V is TRBV7-8 and J is TRBJ2-1; a weak D match, TRBD1 (6 bases). Trimming took 1 base from V and 4 from J, leaving 23 bases between them. Germline assignment: CDR1 SGHVS and CDR2 FQNEAQ. This CDR3 has 19 amino acids. In DNA form, the CDR3 reads TGTGCCAGCAGCTTAGGTGCCAGGGGTCCCGTTACCGGGTACAATGAGCAGTTCTTC. As protein: CASSLGARGPVTGYNEQFF.

The CDR3 DNA reads as TGCGCCAGCAGTGATTCCCGGGATACGCAGTATTTT. Residues: CASSDSRDTQYF. The J gene is TRBJ2-3, the V gene TRBV10-1; D not certain. Trimming left V 3 bases short and J 6 bases short, with 7 bases between. The germline V gene has CDR1 WNHNN and CDR2 SYGVQD (reference sequence). The CDR3 covers 12 residues.

CDR3 protein: CASSSALRAGAVSTDTQYF. The CDR3 DNA is TGTGCCAGCAGTTCCGCCCTACGAGCGGGAGCGGTGAGCACAGATACGCAGTATTTT. The rearrangement joins TRBV5-6 to TRBJ2-3, with 8 bases that match TRBD2. CDR1 and CDR2 from the germline V gene are SGHDT and YYEEEE. The junction had 17 bases not matched to a gene; V was cut back by 5 bases and J by 0 bases. The CDR3 runs to 19 residues.

The rearrangement joins TRBV5-4 to TRBJ2-7; 9 positions match TRBD1. CDR1 is SGHNT and CDR2 is YYREEE in the germline V gene (reference sequence). V trimming: 4 bases; J trimming: 2 bases; junction bases outside the gene matches: 7. CDR3 size: 15 residues. The CDR3 DNA reads as TGTGCCAGCAGCCCAACCGGGACAGGGACCTACGAGCAGTACTTC. It yields the protein CASSPTGTGTYEQYF.

V gene TRBV11-3 combines with J gene TRBJ2-3; 7 positions agree with TRBD2. The CDR3 spans 16 residues. V shed 4 bases and J 0 bases; nucleotides not matched to a gene: 7. Per the germline V gene, CDR1 is SGHNT and CDR2 is YENEEA. The CDR3 loop reads CASSSGTTPSTDTQYF. CDR3 bases: TGTGCCAGCAGCTCGGGGACTACTCCTAGCACAGATACGCAGTATTTT.

V gene TRBV6-5 combines with J gene TRBJ1-4, with D uncertain. The germline V and J ends were trimmed by 1 base and 8 bases, with 8 bases remaining between them. This CDR3 is built from 13 residues. The germline V gene has CDR1 MNHEY and CDR2 SVGAGI. The CDR3 DNA follows: TGTGCCAGCAGTTACTTCGTTAGCGAAAAACTGTTTTTT. Its translation is CASSYFVSEKLFF.

The chain employs TRBV25-1 and TRBJ2-7; unclear D gene. This CDR3 is built from 13 residues. Germline V gene lookup returns CDR1 MGHDK and CDR2 SYGVNS. The V and J ends lost 6 bases and 5 bases respectively, with 14 bases between them. CDR3 sequence reads: CASRYAARDEQYF. Here the CDR3 DNA reads TGTGCCAGCAGATATGCGGCTCGGGACGAGCAGTACTTC.

This chain links TRBV9 with TRBJ2-2; the D gene is possibly TRBD1 (7 bases). Germline V gene sequence: CDR1 SGDLS, CDR2 YYNGEE. The CDR3 has 16 residues. Deletions cut 4 bases from V and 2 bases from J, with 15 bases between. The CDR3 region has the DNA TGTGCCAGCAGCACCCGCGGGACAGTTAACACCGGGGAGCTGTTTTTT. As protein: CASSTRGTVNTGELFF.

The rearrangement joins TRBV21-1 to TRBJ1-2; whether TRBD1, the table's D call, matches the DNA was not checked. TRBV21-1 corresponds to a pseudogene. The CDR3 runs to 14 residues. The CDR3 reads CASSGRTGNYGYTF. CDR3 nucleotides: TGTGCCAGCAGCGGCCGGACAGGTAACTATGGCTACACCTTC.

The chain recombines TRBV25-1 with TRBJ1-2; 8 nucleotides align to TRBD1. CDR1 is MGHDK, CDR2 SYGVNS, per germline. The CDR3 consists of 13 residues. Trimming took 7 bases from V and 4 from J; bases not matched to a gene: 5. CDR3 loop: CASTRGTGYGYTF. DNA for the CDR3: TGTGCCAGCACCCGAGGGACAGGCTATGGCTACACCTTC.

This chain joins TRBV12-5 and TRBJ2-3, with D possibly being TRBD1 (5 bases). Looked up from germline, CDR1 is LGHNT and CDR2 is FRNRAP. Trimming left V 7 bases short and J 1 base short, with 24 bases between. This CDR3 region has 18 residues. This CDR3 is CASAITRTPPLRTDTQYF. CDR3 coding DNA: TGTGCTAGTGCGATAACACGGACACCCCCGCTGCGCACAGATACGCAGTATTTT.

This clone was seen only once. This CDR3 reads CASSIPQGGTEAFF. The CDR3 nucleotides read TGTGCCAGTAGTATTCCCCAGGGAGGCACTGAAGCTTTCTTT. The chain links TRBV19 to TRBJ1-1; weak D call: TRBD1 (5 bases). CDR1 and CDR2 (germline): LNHDA, SQIVND (reference sequence). The CDR3 spans 14 residues. The germline V and J ends were trimmed by 3 bases and 4 bases, with 12 bases remaining between them. The full variable domain, rest sourced from reference TRBV19 and TRBJ1-1, is DGGITQSPKYLFRKEGQNVTLSCEQNLNHDAMYWYRQDPGQGLRLIYYSQIVNDFQKGDIAEGYSVSREKKESFPLTVTSAQKNPTAFYLCASSIPQGGTEAFFGQGTRLTVV.

This chain joins TRBV30 and TRBJ2-5, with 7 bases identical to TRBD1. The CDR3 consists of 13 residues. Per germline, CDR1 GTSNPN and CDR2 SVGIG (reference sequence). The junction had 8 bases not matched to a gene; V was cut back by 3 bases and J by 7 bases. The chain's CDR3 is CAWRGQVEGTQYF. In DNA, the CDR3 is TGTGCCTGGAGAGGACAGGTTGAAGGGACCCAGTACTTC.

This clone was detected once. The chain couples TRBV19 to TRBJ2-2, with 10 nucleotides matching TRBD2. Per germline, CDR1 LNHDA and CDR2 SQIVND (reference sequence). J was trimmed by 7 bases and V by 5 bases; bases with no gene match: 7. The CDR3 is 15 amino acids. CDR3 in DNA: TGTGCCAGTAGTCCCAGCGGGAGGGCCGGCGGGGAGCTGTTTTTT. It is translated as CASSPSGRAGGELFF.

The chain has TRBV29-1 and TRBJ1-2; 8 nucleotides line up with TRBD1. The CDR3 consists of 16 residues. Trimming took 7 bases from V and 8 from J; bases not matched to a gene: 21. CDR1 and CDR2 from the germline V gene are SQVTM and ANQGSEA. CDR3 DNA sequence: TGCAGCGGCCTAGGGGCAGGGGGCTACTCTACCGGCGGCTACACCTTC. Its translation is CSGLGAGGYSTGGYTF.